This TCR beta chain was captured in a study of blood T cell repertoires in COVID-19. Measured with immunoSEQ multiplex PCR; TCRdb has only the in-frame clones, and not every one. The sample has 250,000 to 350,000 clones, 85% to 90% seen once. V was cut by 6 bases and J by 0 bases, with 15 bases left in between. The CDR3 consists of 15 residues. Germline V CDR1 and CDR2: MNHNY, SVGAGI (reference sequence). V is TRBV6-6 and J is TRBJ2-7, with D tentatively TRBD2 (5 bases). Material for sequencing was peripheral blood. This receptor was identified in a young man with acute or convalescent COVID-19. In nucleotides, the CDR3 is TGTGCCAGCAGCCCCTACGAGGGTATCTCCTACGAGCAGTACTTC. Its protein is CASSPYEGISYEQYF.